This T cell receptor beta chain emerged from a study of blood T cells in healthy people across ages. Of note for this clonotype: Its specificity is not known.

The total RNA that was extracted per sample amounted to at least 5.5 micrograms. Germline CDR1 is LGHNT and CDR2 is FRNRAP. The CDR3 loop spans 14 amino acids. V gave up 7 bases and J gave up 9 bases; unmatched junction bases: 10. A second PCR, run for roughly 7 to 11 cycles, used a sample-barcoded 5' primer plus a J-beta primer mix. Each cDNA molecule, via a template-switch adaptor with 12 random nucleotides, was tagged. TCRdb fed the 5' RACE reads into MiXCR, producing one record per CDR3 protein. The sample yields over 1,300,000 distinct CDR3 sequences, around 55% seen once. Study-wide findings and caveats: A strong correlation was found between TCR beta diversity and the percentage of naive T cells. Comparison with aged donors showed that long-lived donors had more naive CD4+ cells and higher diversity.

Sequenced: blood. This sequence originates from a young man in good health. The chain carries TRBV12-5 and TRBJ2-1, with 9 bases that match TRBD2. CDR3 protein: CASALGGGVGEQFF. As DNA, the CDR3 is TGTGCTAGTGCCCTGGGCGGGGGGGTAGGTGAGCAGTTCTTC. The whole variable domain, remainder taken from reference TRBV12-5 and TRBJ2-1, is DARVTQTPRHKVTEMGQEVTMRCQPILGHNTVFWYRQTMMQGLELLAYFRNRAPLDDSGMPKDRFSAEMPDATLATLKIQPSEPRDSAVYFCASALGGGVGEQFFGPGTRLTVL.